The 28 T cell receptor beta chains below all came from one sample that was sequenced in a study of cytomegalovirus exposure and HLA in healthy donors. Primers for the PCR totalled 60 Vbeta and 13 Jbeta. Profiling relied on immunoSEQ multiplex PCR, and the TCRdb table lists in-frame clones only, not all of them. The sample holds some 110,000 clones. Sequencing was done on a sample of PBMCs. The receptors come from a man younger than 40 in good health and CMV-seronegative.

DNA of the CDR3: TGTGCCAGCAGTTTCTGGCCGCCCAGGGGGTACTCTGGAAACACCATATATTTT. This codes for CASSFWPPRGYSGNTIYF. The genes are TRBV27 and TRBJ1-3; 7 bases line up with TRBD1. Looked up from germline, CDR1 is MNHEY and CDR2 is SMNVEV (reference sequence). The CDR3 runs 18 residues. V lost 3 bases and J lost 0; bases outside the gene matches: 11.

The V and J genes are TRBV4-2 and TRBJ2-7, with 11 bases lining up with TRBD2. CDR3 length: 21 amino acids. After removal of 1 base from V and 0 bases from J, the junction contained 17 bases not matched to a gene. Germline V lookup: CDR1 LGHNA, CDR2 YNFKEQ. The CDR3 region is CASSQVMAGLAGGLSSYEQYF. In nucleotides, the CDR3 is TGTGCCAGCAGCCAAGTCATGGCAGGGCTAGCGGGAGGTTTGAGCTCCTACGAGCAGTACTTC.

The chain links TRBV19 to TRBJ1-1; TRBD1 might be the D (5 bases). Germline-derived CDR1 and CDR2 are LNHDA and SQIVND (reference sequence). The V end was cut by 10 bases, the J end by 1 base, with 16 bases between. This CDR3 region has 14 residues. The CDR3 DNA is TGTGCCACCACAAGAGGCAGGGAGAACACTGAAGCTTTCTTT. Protein product: CATTRGRENTEAFF.

The CDR3 region has the DNA TGTGCCAGCTCACCTCTCACAGGGGAAGGTGGCTACACCTTC. Translating gives CASSPLTGEGGYTF. The chain recombines TRBV18 with TRBJ1-2, with 7 bases lining up with TRBD1. The trim removed 3 bases at V and 7 bases at J, leaving 8 bases unmatched. This CDR3 region has 14 residues. Germline V CDR1 and CDR2: KGHSH, LQKENI.

This rearrangement joins TRBV27 to TRBJ1-2; D unclear. The germline V gene encodes CDR1 MNHEY and CDR2 SMNVEV (reference sequence). The CDR3 loop spans 13 amino acids. Between the trimmed V and J ends, which lost 2 bases and 0 bases, there was a span of 4 bases. CDR3 nucleotide sequence: TGTGCCAGCAGTTTAACAGCTAACTATGGCTACACCTTC. Translated, it gives CASSLTANYGYTF.

V usage is TRBV7-9 and J usage is TRBJ2-5, with 8 nucleotides matching TRBD2. The CDR3 loop spans 16 amino acids. Trimming at V came to 5 bases and at J to 4 bases, leaving 12 bases not matched to a gene. CDR1 and CDR2 (germline): SEHNR, FQNEAQ (reference sequence). As DNA, the CDR3 is TGTGCCAGCAGCCCTAGCGCGCTAGCGGGCGGAGAGACCCAGTACTTC. Protein product: CASSPSALAGGETQYF.

CDR3 coding DNA: TGTGCCAGCAGCTGGCTAGCTAGCTCTGGGGCCAACGTCCTGACTTTC. Translated: CASSWLASSGANVLTF. The V gene is TRBV7-8, the J gene TRBJ2-6; D possibly corresponds to TRBD2 (5 bases). CDR1 and CDR2 (germline): SGHVS, FQNEAQ. Trimming pared 4 bases from V and 0 bases from J, leaving 10 bases between. The CDR3 totals 16 residues.

The chain has TRBV15 and TRBJ1-4, with 12 bases identical to TRBD1. Trimming cost V 2 bases and J 8 bases; bases outside gene matches: 6. Looked up from germline, CDR1 is LNHNV and CDR2 is YYDKDF (reference sequence). The CDR3 is 16 amino acids. The CDR3 loop is CATSRSSGTGGEKLFF. CDR3 sequence (DNA): TGTGCCACCAGCAGATCCTCCGGGACAGGGGGCGAAAAACTGTTTTTT.

V gene TRBV7-9 combines with J gene TRBJ2-7; possibly TRBD1 for D (6 bases). Per the germline V gene, CDR1 is SEHNR and CDR2 is FQNEAQ (reference sequence). This CDR3 contains 13 residues. The V and J ends lost 1 base and 3 bases respectively, with 7 bases between them. The CDR3 nucleotides are TGTGCCAGCAGCTTAGGGGACAACTACGAGCAGTACTTC. Translated, it gives CASSLGDNYEQYF.

The V call is TRBV5-1, the J call TRBJ2-5; the D is unclear. This CDR3 region has 13 residues. Between the trimmed V and J ends, which lost 0 bases and 2 bases, there was a span of 5 bases. CDR1 and CDR2 from the germline V gene are SGHRS and YFSETQ. This CDR3 reads CASSLEPQETQYF. Here the CDR3 DNA reads TGCGCCAGCAGCTTGGAGCCGCAAGAGACCCAGTACTTC.

The chain combines TRBV4-2 with TRBJ1-2; no reliable D call. V dropped 3 bases and J dropped 3 bases, with 14 bases sitting between them. CDR1 LGHNA and CDR2 YNFKEQ come from the germline V gene. The CDR3 spans 15 residues. For the CDR3, the DNA is TGTGCCAGCAGCCACCCTTTACGAGAATACTATGGCTACACCTTC. Translation: CASSHPLREYYGYTF.

The chain combines TRBV4-3 with TRBJ2-7, with a possible D match to TRBD2 (5 bases). From germline, CDR1 is LGHNA and CDR2 YSLEER. The CDR3 runs to 13 residues. The V and J ends lost 1 base and 4 bases respectively, with 8 bases between them. The CDR3 reads CASSQASGYEQYF. For the CDR3, the DNA is TGCGCCAGCAGCCAAGCCTCGGGGTACGAGCAGTACTTC.

The rearrangement uses TRBV27 and TRBJ2-7; D possibly corresponds to TRBD1 (6 bases). Germline CDR1 MNHEY, CDR2 SMNVEV (reference sequence). Trimming took 5 bases from V and 1 from J, leaving 12 bases between them. The CDR3 is made up of 14 amino acids. The CDR3 protein is CASSQGWGSYEQYF. Written as DNA, the CDR3 is TGTGCCAGCAGTCAGGGGTGGGGATCCTACGAGCAGTACTTC.

This sequence joins TRBV5-1 and TRBJ1-1; the D is unclear. This CDR3 is 14 amino acids long. Germline assignment: CDR1 SGHRS and CDR2 YFSETQ. Trimming pared 1 base from V and 0 bases from J, leaving 7 bases between. The CDR3 is CASSLTTMNTEAFF. The CDR3 bases are TGCGCCAGCAGCTTGACCACAATGAACACTGAAGCTTTCTTT.

V usage is TRBV19 and J usage is TRBJ2-6, with D possibly matching TRBD1 (6 bases). The germline CDR1 and CDR2 sequences are LNHDA and SQIVND (reference sequence). This CDR3 has 14 residues. Trimming left V 10 bases short and J 1 base short, with 11 bases between. Here the CDR3 DNA reads TGTGCCACCATGGGGGCTTCTGGGGCCAACGTCCTGACTTTC. Translated: CATMGASGANVLTF.

V gene TRBV5-1 combines with J gene TRBJ2-5; D uncertain. The J call may be wrong; the DNA end is better matched by TRBJ2-7. The CDR3 spans 14 residues. Germline-derived CDR1 and CDR2 are SGHRS and YFSETQ. The CDR3 nucleotides read TGCGCCAGCAGCTTAAGACACGACACCTACGAGCAGTACTTC. It yields the protein CASSLRHDTYEQYF.

The chain recombines TRBV5-4 with TRBJ2-3; tentative D call: TRBD2 (5 bases). Trimming took off 0 bases at V and 6 bases at J, with 14 bases between the two ends. The CDR3 sequence is 15 residues long. CDR1 is SGHNT, CDR2 YYREEE, per germline (reference sequence). The CDR3 sequence: CASSLDAGQMDTQYF. CDR3 DNA: TGTGCCAGCAGCTTGGATGCGGGCCAGATGGATACGCAGTATTTT.

As concerns this clone: The same CDR3 can be traced to other DNA sequences in this sample. This chain uses TRBV10-3 with TRBJ1-2; unclear D gene. V lost 2 bases, J lost 5 bases, and 9 bases lay in between. The CDR3 is 13 amino acids. Germline CDR1 is ENHRY and CDR2 is SYGVKD. This chain's CDR3 is CAISERGLYGYTF. CDR3 in DNA: TGTGCCATCAGTGAGAGAGGGTTATATGGCTACACCTTC.

This chain connects TRBV7-3 to TRBJ2-7, with a weak D call TRBD1 (5 bases). The CDR3 extends over 14 amino acids. The V gene's germline CDR1 is SGHTA and CDR2 FQGTGA. Trimming took 2 bases from V and 2 from J, leaving 10 bases between them. The CDR3 spells CASSLGPGTYEQYF. The CDR3 DNA is TGTGCCAGCAGCTTAGGGCCAGGGACCTACGAGCAGTACTTC.

CDR3 DNA sequence: TGTGCCAGCGGACCGGGGACTAGCGGGAGTGATGAGCAGTTCTTC. Protein sequence: CASGPGTSGSDEQFF. The chain has TRBV7-9 and TRBJ2-1; 14 bases are a match to TRBD2. Germline V CDR1 and CDR2: SEHNR, FQNEAQ (reference sequence). Unmatched junction bases numbered 8, after V lost 8 bases and J lost 8 bases. The CDR3 sequence is 15 residues long. The full variable domain, its missing parts supplied by reference TRBV7-9 and TRBJ2-1, is DTGVSQNPRHKITKRGQNVTFRCDPISEHNRLYWYRQTLGQGPEFLTYFQNEAQLEKSRLLSDRFSAERPKGSFSTLEIQRTEQGDSAMYLCASGPGTSGSDEQFFGPGTRLTVL.

This sequence joins TRBV9 and TRBJ2-1, with D possibly being TRBD2 (7 bases). CDR1 SGDLS and CDR2 YYNGEE come from the germline V gene. V lost 5 bases, J lost 10 bases, and 19 bases lay in between. This CDR3 has 14 residues. CDR3: CASRPIGGGGEQFF. CDR3 DNA sequence: TGTGCCAGCAGACCTATAGGAGGGGGGGGCGAGCAGTTCTTC.

The rearrangement uses TRBV9 and TRBJ1-6, with D tentatively TRBD1 (6 bases). The CDR3 is 15 residues long. Trimming pared 4 bases from V and 6 bases from J, leaving 14 bases between. Germline CDR1 and CDR2: SGDLS and YYNGEE. The DNA for the CDR3 is TGTGCCAGCAGCCTCCGACAGGACCCTAATTCACCCCTCCACTTT. Amino acids: CASSLRQDPNSPLHF.

In DNA, the CDR3 is TGTGCCAGCAGCTTAGAGGGGACTAGCGCCTTATACGAGCAGTACTTC. It yields the protein CASSLEGTSALYEQYF. The chain uses TRBV7-2 and TRBJ2-5, with TRBD2 identical over 10 bases. The better agreement between TRBJ2-7 and the DNA end casts doubt on the J call. CDR1 is SGHTA and CDR2 is FQGNSA in the germline V gene. The CDR3 runs to 16 residues.

The V gene is TRBV2, the J gene TRBJ1-1, with TRBD1 matching 9 bases. The V gene end was trimmed by 6 bases and the J gene end by 3 bases; junction bases not matched to a gene: 8. The CDR3 length is 15 residues. CDR1 and CDR2 from the germline V gene are SNHLY and FYNNEI. The CDR3 reads CASRPRQGGDTEAFF. CDR3 nucleotide sequence: TGTGCCAGCAGACCTAGACAGGGGGGGGACACTGAAGCTTTCTTT.

The J gene is TRBJ2-7, the V gene TRBV7-2, with 7 bases that match TRBD1. The ends lost 4 bases at V and 1 base at J; junction bases unmatched: 4. Germline CDR1 is SGHTA and CDR2 is FQGNSA. There are 14 residues in the CDR3. The CDR3 region has the DNA TGTGCCAGCAGCTCGGACAGGTTATCCTACGAGCAGTACTTC. Protein: CASSSDRLSYEQYF.

This chain uses TRBV19 with TRBJ2-2; 7 bases are shared with TRBD1. V gave up 5 bases and J gave up 5 bases; unmatched junction bases: 2. The CDR3 extends over 13 amino acids. Germline V gene data show CDR1 as LNHDA and CDR2 as SQIVND (reference sequence). CDR3 loop: CASSLTGTGELFF. The DNA of the CDR3 is TGTGCCAGTAGTCTGACAGGGACCGGGGAGCTGTTTTTT.

The genes are TRBV5-4 and TRBJ2-5; D is perhaps TRBD1 (6 bases). Germline V CDR1 and CDR2: SGHNT, YYREEE (reference sequence). CDR3 length: 13 amino acids. V was pared by 4 bases and J by 3 bases, with 10 bases between. CDR3 protein: CASSRAGEETQYF. The CDR3 region has the DNA TGTGCCAGCAGCAGGGCAGGGGAAGAGACCCAGTACTTC.

V gene TRBV7-9 combines with J gene TRBJ2-3; no definite D call. Between the trimmed V and J ends, which lost 0 bases and 5 bases, there was a span of 12 bases. Germline CDR1 is SEHNR and CDR2 is FQNEAQ (reference sequence). This CDR3 region has 15 residues. The CDR3, as DNA: TGTGCCAGCAGCTTAGCGCGTCTCGGCGGAGATACGCAGTATTTT. It encodes CASSLARLGGDTQYF.